The 5 T cell receptor beta chains below were found in one sample sequenced in a study of neurological immune-mediated disorders. MiXCR, applied by TCRdb to the 5' RACE reads, yields one record per CDR3 protein. The sample has 130,000 or so distinct CDR3 sequences, more than 2.5% seen once. Sequencing used PBMCs. Receptors were obtained from a woman aged 30 to 39 with multiple sclerosis.

This clonotype was observed many times. The chain has TRBV5-1 and TRBJ1-6, with D possibly TRBD1 on 6 matching bases. The CDR3 spans 17 residues. The V and J ends lost 3 bases and 6 bases respectively, with 19 bases between them. CDR1 is SGHRS and CDR2 is YFSETQ in the germline V gene. CDR3 nucleotide sequence: TGCGCCAGCAGCTCGAGACAGGACCCGTATCTTAATTCACCCCTCCACTTT. This translates into CASSSRQDPYLNSPLHF.

Comments on this clonotype: A much larger clone lies a single base off, so this may be a read error. The rearrangement joins TRBV6-6 to TRBJ1-3; unclear D gene. From germline, CDR1 is MNHNY and CDR2 SVGAGI (reference sequence). The CDR3 sequence is 17 residues long. This CDR3 reads CASSYSGQAISGKTIYF. The CDR3 DNA is TGTGCCAGCAGTTACTCAGGGCAGGCGATCTCTGGAAAAACCATATATTTT.

This clonotype has at least ten counts. This sequence joins TRBV6-2 or TRBV6-3 and TRBJ2-2; D gene uncertain. Germline CDR1 is MNHEY and CDR2 is SVGEGT. The CDR3 has 15 residues. V was cut by 2 bases and J by 4 bases, with 11 bases left in between. The CDR3, as DNA: TGTGCCAGCAGTTACAGTCGGTGGGGCACCGGGGAGCTGTTTTTT. This encodes CASSYSRWGTGELFF.

There are many counts of this clonotype. This chain links TRBV12-3 or TRBV12-4 with TRBJ1-2, with TRBD1 matching 9 bases. The J segment lost 5 bases and the V segment lost 5 bases, leaving 3 bases of the junction unmatched. The CDR3 length is 13 residues. CDR3 sequence reads: CASSLDRGYGYTF. CDR3 DNA: TGTGCCAGCAGTCTTGACAGGGGGTATGGCTACACCTTC.

The chain couples TRBV12-3 or TRBV12-4 to TRBJ2-3; 8 nucleotides align to TRBD2. This CDR3 is 13 amino acids long. After removal of 6 bases from V and 6 bases from J, the junction contained 5 bases not matched to a gene. The CDR3 DNA sequence: TGTGCCAGCAGGGTCGGGGGGGAGGATACGCAGTATTTT. It specifies CASRVGGEDTQYF.